This T cell receptor (beta chain) was captured by sequencing in a study of T-cell reconstitution after alpha-beta-depleted transplantation in children. Findings of the study overall: Approximately two months post-transplant, alpha-beta T cells reportedly originated from several hundred expanded graft clones. One year post-transplant, T-cell counts and diversity were largely derived from T cells produced anew.

Trimming pared 7 bases from V and 2 bases from J, leaving 8 bases between. CDR3 length equals 12 residues. Germline V gene data show CDR1 as SGHRS and CDR2 as YFSETQ. TCRbeta library construction was performed incorporating unique molecular identifiers. TCRdb reanalysed the PCR reads using MiXCR and keeps one entry per CDR3 protein. The repertoire holds some 200,000 distinct CDR3 sequences, approximately 8.4% seen once, with 35% to 45% in the top ten. This clonotype was seen repeatedly, ten times or more. What it binds is not known. The TCR was taken from a male patient under 10 years old who had a stem cell transplant for acute myeloid leukemia, so the T cells may come from the graft donor. Sequenced here: PBMCs, mostly from graft donor cells, sampled 360 days after TCRalphabeta/CD19-depleted stem cell transplant. The chain joins TRBV5-1 to TRBJ2-3; the D is unclear. In DNA, the CDR3 is TGCGCCAGCGGGCAGGACACAGATACGCAGTATTTT. Translation: CASGQDTDTQYF.